The rows below give T cell receptor beta chains drawn from one sample of a study of T cells in Graves' hyperthyroidism and ophthalmopathy. TCRdb re-analysed the multiplex PCR reads in MiXCR, keeping a single row per CDR3 protein. The data show some 510,000 distinct CDR3 sequences, just over 45% seen once. The sample consisted of peripheral blood or thyroid tissue (not recorded which). All receptors come from a woman under 30 with Graves' hyperthyroidism. Each CDR3 is given with its conserved first and last residue. D genes are given only for firm matches. A clone size is listed for some rows: how often the clone was seen (once, few, many), or a class if it is expanded.

v_call	d_call	j_call	clone_size	cdr3_aa	cdr3_nt
TRBV29-1	TRBD2	TRBJ2-5	few	CSVGTTRYQETQYF	TGCAGCGTCGGGACTACAAGGTACCAAGAGACCCAGTACTTC
TRBV12-3/TRBV12-4	TRBD2	TRBJ2-7	-	CASSYLTSGSYEQYF	TGTGCCAGCAGTTACCTGACTAGCGGATCCTACGAGCAGTACTTC
TRBV7-9	-	TRBJ2-7	-	CASSLETGSYSYEQYF	TGTGCCAGCAGCTTAGAAACAGGTTCTTACTCCTACGAGCAGTACTTC
TRBV12-3/TRBV12-4	-	TRBJ2-5	-	CASGLPGAEETQYF	TGTGCCAGTGGTTTACCGGGAGCGGAAGAGACCCAGTACTTC
TRBV25-1	TRBD1	TRBJ1-2	-	CASSDFAGGQGRDYGYTF	TGTGCCAGCAGTGATTTCGCAGGGGGACAGGGCCGCGACTATGGCTACACCTTC
TRBV7-3	-	TRBJ1-6	many	CAVSGGSYNSPLHF	TGTGCCGTCTCGGGAGGCTCCTATAATTCACCCCTCCACTTT
TRBV29-1	-	TRBJ2-7	many	CSVEDRPNSYEQYF	TGCAGCGTTGAAGATCGGCCTAACTCCTACGAGCAGTACTTC
TRBV7-9	-	TRBJ1-3	-	CASSFRDDRNTIYF	TGTGCCAGCAGCTTCAGGGACGACAGAAACACCATATATTTT
TRBV7-6	-	TRBJ2-7	many	CASSLGTGALVEQYF	TGTGCCAGCAGCTTAGGTACGGGAGCGCTTGTCGAGCAGTACTTC
TRBV7-3	-	TRBJ2-7	few	CASSQGTDSHSYEQYF	TGTGCCAGCAGCCAGGGAACGGACAGCCACTCCTACGAGCAGTACTTC
TRBV29-1	TRBD1	TRBJ2-7	many	CSPGTGHYEQYF	TGCAGCCCCGGGACAGGACACTACGAGCAGTACTTC
TRBV20-1	-	TRBJ1-1	-	CSASRAANTEAFF	TGCAGTGCTAGTAGGGCAGCAAACACTGAAGCTTTCTTT
TRBV7-3	TRBD1	TRBJ2-7	-	CASSPDRVLKQYF	TGTGCCAGCAGCCCCGACAGGGTGTTGAAGCAGTACTTC
TRBV7-9	-	TRBJ1-1	-	CASSLAGGWENTEAFF	TGTGCCAGCAGCTTGGCGGGGGGATGGGAGAACACTGAAGCTTTCTTT
TRBV24-1	TRBD1	TRBJ1-5	-	CATSTPGQGGQPQHF	TGTGCCACCAGTACACCGGGACAGGGCGGCCAGCCCCAGCATTTT
TRBV7-8	-	TRBJ1-1	-	CASSSTRALSHYTFF	TGTGCCAGCAGCTCCACCCGGGCGCTAAGCCATTATACTTTCTTT
TRBV7-2	TRBD2	TRBJ2-7	many	CASSSPGLATYEQYF	TGTGCCAGCAGTTCACCGGGACTAGCGACCTACGAGCAGTACTTC
TRBV7-9	-	TRBJ1-2	-	CASSLREFYGYTF	TGTGCCAGCAGCTTAAGAGAGTTTTATGGCTACACCTTC
TRBV13	-	TRBJ1-3	few	CASSIGGLGDTIYF	TGTGCCAGCAGCATAGGGGGACTCGGCGACACCATATATTTT
TRBV15	-	TRBJ2-6	-	CATSRVGDSSGANVLTF	TGTGCCACCAGCAGAGTAGGAGACAGCTCTGGGGCCAACGTCCTGACTTTC
TRBV29-1	TRBD1	TRBJ1-2	-	CSVGDPTGNYGYTF	TGCAGCGTCGGAGACCCGACAGGGAACTATGGCTACACCTTC
TRBV5-4	TRBD1	TRBJ1-6	-	CASRLGQGNNSPLHF	TGTGCCAGCAGATTGGGACAGGGGAATAATTCACCCCTCCACTTT
TRBV2	TRBD1	TRBJ2-7	-	CASSDLGGPSYEQYF	TGTGCCAGCAGTGATTTAGGGGGCCCTTCCTACGAGCAGTACTTC
TRBV7-9	-	TRBJ2-7	many	CASSLISWRAHVPYEQYF	TGTGCCAGCAGCTTAATTTCGTGGCGGGCCCACGTCCCCTACGAGCAGTACTTC
TRBV29-1	TRBD1	TRBJ1-4	-	CSAGTGHEKLFF	TGCAGCGCCGGGACAGGACATGAAAAACTGTTTTTT
TRBV5-4	-	TRBJ1-2	-	CASSAPGRAYTF	TGTGCCAGCAGCGCACCGGGCCGAGCCTACACCTTC
TRBV12-3/TRBV12-4	-	TRBJ2-7	few	CASAKSYEQYF	TGTGCCAGCGCTAAGTCCTACGAGCAGTACTTC
TRBV14	-	TRBJ1-1	many	CASGRNTEAFF	TGTGCCAGCGGAAGGAACACTGAAGCTTTCTTT
TRBV20-1	TRBD1	TRBJ2-5	many	CSVETGEQETQYF	TGCAGTGTCGAGACAGGGGAACAAGAGACCCAGTACTTC
TRBV2	TRBD1	TRBJ2-7	-	CASSNDRAAYNEQYF	TGTGCCAGCAGTAACGACAGGGCAGCTTACAATGAGCAGTACTTC
TRBV10-3	-	TRBJ1-4	-	CAISEEGEKLFF	TGTGCCATCAGTGAGGAAGGCGAAAAACTGTTTTTT
TRBV19	TRBD1	TRBJ1-1	many	CASSTGGIAEAFF	TGTGCCAGTAGTACAGGGGGCATCGCTGAAGCTTTCTTT
TRBV15	-	TRBJ1-2	-	CAASGVNYGYTF	TGTGCCGCCAGCGGAGTCAACTATGGCTACACCTTC
TRBV29-1	-	TRBJ2-7	few	CSVEVPARRANEQYF	TGCAGCGTTGAAGTTCCAGCCAGAAGGGCCAACGAGCAGTACTTC
TRBV7-9	-	TRBJ2-7	once	CASKGGTASYEQYF	TGTGCCAGCAAGGGGGGGACAGCCTCCTACGAGCAGTACTTC
TRBV7-9	TRBD1	TRBJ1-1	once	CASSTAGTGNTEAFF	TGTGCCAGCAGCACCGCCGGGACAGGGAACACTGAAGCTTTCTTT
TRBV6-5	-	TRBJ1-2	few	CASSGGVPVQDYTF	TGTGCCAGCAGCGGGGGCGTTCCGGTTCAGGACTACACCTTC
TRBV5-5	-	TRBJ1-5	few	CASSIGTDSANQPQHF	TGTGCCAGCAGCATTGGCACTGACAGCGCTAACCAGCCCCAGCATTTT
TRBV20-1	TRBD2	TRBJ2-7	few	CSARGLAAYEQYF	TGCAGTGCTAGGGGACTAGCGGCCTACGAGCAGTACTTC
TRBV2	TRBD1	TRBJ1-5	-	CASNTDRVGNNEPQHF	TGTGCCAGCAATACTGACAGGGTGGGCAACAATGAGCCCCAGCATTTT
TRBV5-1	-	TRBJ2-7	-	CASSLHPAYEQYF	TGCGCCAGCAGCCTCCACCCAGCCTACGAGCAGTACTTC
TRBV15	TRBD1	TRBJ1-6	-	CATSRERTGQNSPLHF	TGTGCCACCAGCAGAGAAAGGACAGGGCAGAATTCACCCCTCCACTTT
TRBV20-1	TRBD1	TRBJ1-1	-	CSAKRGRETEAFF	TGCAGTGCTAAGAGGGGGCGAGAGACTGAAGCTTTCTTT
TRBV2	TRBD1	TRBJ1-3	-	CASRLTGGGSTIYF	TGTGCTAGCAGGTTGACAGGGGGCGGAAGCACCATATATTTT
TRBV5-1	TRBD1	TRBJ1-4	-	CASSMGQRNEKLFF	TGCGCCAGCAGCATGGGACAGCGCAATGAAAAACTGTTTTTT
TRBV7-2	TRBD1	TRBJ1-1	-	CASTFRDRGLTEAFF	TGTGCCAGCACCTTCCGGGACAGGGGCCTGACTGAAGCTTTCTTT
TRBV20-1	-	TRBJ2-7	-	CSADSVGGYEQYF	TGCAGTGCTGATTCCGTGGGGGGCTACGAGCAGTACTTC
TRBV12-3/TRBV12-4	-	TRBJ2-7	-	CASSYGGDSYEQYF	TGTGCCAGCAGTTATGGCGGGGACTCCTACGAGCAGTACTTC
TRBV20-1	-	TRBJ2-7	many	CSASLAGNHEQYF	TGCAGTGCTAGCCTCGCAGGGAATCACGAGCAGTACTTC
TRBV7-9	-	TRBJ2-3	few	CASSSPTPTDTQYF	TGTGCCAGCAGCTCACCGACGCCAACAGATACGCAGTATTTT
TRBV25-1	-	TRBJ1-2	-	CAAVHGYTF	TGTGCCGCTGTCCATGGCTACACCTTC